This entry describes one TCR beta chain. This record belongs to a study of control samples from healthy donors and cancer patients. The J segment lost 4 bases and the V segment lost 0 bases, leaving 4 bases of the junction unmatched. The length of the CDR3 is 15 residues. Germline lookup yields CDR1 SGHRS and CDR2 YFSETQ. Sequenced by immunoSEQ multiplex PCR; TCRdb stores in-frame clones only, minus some. The sample carries tens of thousands of clones, 94% recorded once. This TCR was recovered from a man aged 25 to 40 in good health. Sequenced input: blood. This rearrangement joins TRBV5-1 to TRBJ2-1; 7 bases align to TRBD1. The CDR3 protein is CASSLGGQLYNEQFF. The CDR3 DNA follows: TGCGCCAGCAGCTTGGGGGGACAGTTATACAATGAGCAGTTCTTC.